Detailed here is one TCR beta chain. This sample is drawn from a study of blood T cell repertoires in COVID-19. Overall study: Sites in the United States, Italy and Spain provided acute and convalescent COVID-19 samples.

Per germline, CDR1 GTSNPN and CDR2 SVGIG (reference sequence). The V segment lost 4 bases and the J segment 3 bases; nucleotides outside the gene matches: 17. This CDR3 contains 17 residues. Here immunoSEQ multiplex PCR was the method, and the copy in TCRdb shows in-frame clones only, minus some. The sample has about 400,000 clones, nearly 90% seen once; the top ten hold approximately 2.1%. The sample taken for sequencing was PBMCs or T cells enriched from blood (not recorded which). The J gene is TRBJ1-1, the V gene TRBV30; TRBD1 matches 7 bases. This clonotype originated in a woman aged 40 to 50 with acute COVID-19. CDR3: CAWKPLGPGQFYTEAFF. The CDR3 DNA reads TGTGCCTGGAAACCCTTAGGCCCGGGACAGTTCTACACTGAAGCTTTCTTT.